This TCR beta chain was profiled in a study of T-cell reconstitution after alpha-beta-depleted transplantation in children. General study results and limits: In some patients, recipient T cells and intrathymic progenitors surviving conditioning explained high day-60 diversity. At around two months after transplant, the alpha-beta T cells were reportedly derived from several hundred expanded clones that came from non-depleted graft cells. One year post-transplant, T-cell counts and diversity were largely derived from T cells produced anew.

This clonotype occurred many times. Its antigen is unknown. Unique molecular identifiers were incorporated into the prepared TCRbeta library. TCRdb redid the calling of the PCR reads with MiXCR, one entry per CDR3 protein. The sample lists around 580,000 distinct CDR3 sequences, more than 20% occurring once. V trimming: 3 bases; J trimming: 4 bases; junction bases outside the gene matches: 2. The germline V gene has CDR1 LGHNA and CDR2 YNFKEQ. CDR3 length: 15 amino acids. This sequence was found in a boy younger than two who had a stem cell transplant for acute myeloid leukemia, so the T cells may come from the graft donor. The chain employs TRBV4-2 and TRBJ2-6; 8 positions agree with TRBD1. The sequencing here drew on PBMCs, mostly from graft donor cells, taken 360 days after TCRalphabeta/CD19-depleted stem cell transplant. CDR3: CASSQTGDGANVLTF. The CDR3 bases are TGTGCCAGCAGCCAGACAGGGGACGGGGCCAACGTCCTGACTTTC.